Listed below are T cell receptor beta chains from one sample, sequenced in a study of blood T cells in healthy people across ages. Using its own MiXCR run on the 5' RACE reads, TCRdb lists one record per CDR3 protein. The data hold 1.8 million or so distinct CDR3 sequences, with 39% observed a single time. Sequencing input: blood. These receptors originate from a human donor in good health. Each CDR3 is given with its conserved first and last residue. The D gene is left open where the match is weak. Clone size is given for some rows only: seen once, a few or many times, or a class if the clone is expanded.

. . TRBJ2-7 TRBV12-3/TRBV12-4 TGTGCCAGCAGTCTCGGAGGTGGAGTGCAGGGGGAGCAGTACTTC CASSLGGGVQGEQYF
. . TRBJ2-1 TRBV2 TGTGCCAGCAGTGGTATGTACCGGGAGATGTTCTTC CASSGMYREMFF
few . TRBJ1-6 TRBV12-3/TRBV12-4 TGTGCCAGCAGCAGGAAGCAGGGAGGCAATTCACCCCTCCACTTT CASSRKQGGNSPLHF
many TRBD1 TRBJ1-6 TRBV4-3 TGCGCCAGCAGCCAAGACCCGGGACAGGGTTCACCCCTCCACTTT CASSQDPGQGSPLHF
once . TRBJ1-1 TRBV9 TGTGCCAGCAGCGTAGTGGGGGATAACACTGAAGCTTTCTTT CASSVVGDNTEAFF
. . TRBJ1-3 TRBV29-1 TGCAGCGTTTGGGGGCAGGGAAACACCATATATTTT CSVWGQGNTIYF
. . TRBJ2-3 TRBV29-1 TGCAGCGTCTCTCTCTCTCGAAGTACAGATACGCAGTATTTT CSVSLSRSTDTQYF
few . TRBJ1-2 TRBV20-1 TGCAGTGCGATCCCGGGAGGGAACTATGGCTACACCTTC CSAIPGGNYGYTF
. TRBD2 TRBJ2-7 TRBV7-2 TGTGCCAGCAGCTTAGGGGGGTCTTATAGCGGGTACGAGCAGTACTTC CASSLGGSYSGYEQYF
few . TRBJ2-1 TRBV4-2 TGTGCCAGCAGCCAGCTAACCAGGGGACCTCGTTCCTACAATGAGCAGTTCTTC CASSQLTRGPRSYNEQFF
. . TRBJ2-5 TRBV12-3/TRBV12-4 TGTGCCAGCACCCCTCAACGAAGGGAAGAATCGGGTGAGCAGTACTTC CASTPQRREESGEQYF
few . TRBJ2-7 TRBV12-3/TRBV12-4 TGTGCCAGCAGTTTAGCCCGCTCCCCGCTGGGGGAGCAGTACTTC CASSLARSPLGEQYF
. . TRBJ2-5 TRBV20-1 TGCAGTGCTAGAGGGCCTACGGAGGGGGACCAGTACTTC CSARGPTEGDQYF
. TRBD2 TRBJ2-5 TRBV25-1 TGTGCCAGCAGTGAATGGGAGGGTCGGAAGACCCAGTACTTC CASSEWEGRKTQYF
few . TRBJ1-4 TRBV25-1 TGTGCCAGCAGGACAGCAACTAATGAAAAACTGTTTTTT CASRTATNEKLFF
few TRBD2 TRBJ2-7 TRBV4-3 TGCGCCAGCAGCCGAACCAATAGCGGGGGAGACGAGCAGTACTTC CASSRTNSGGDEQYF
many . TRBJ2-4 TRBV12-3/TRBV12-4 TGTGCCAGCACTCGGGACTCCAACATTCAGTACTTC CASTRDSNIQYF
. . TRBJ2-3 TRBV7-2 TGCGCCAGCAGCTTAGATCCAGCATTCACAGATACGCAGTATTTT CASSLDPAFTDTQYF
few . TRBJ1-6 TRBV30 TGTGCCTGGAGTGCCGGGACCGATGGGTCACCCCTCCACTTT CAWSAGTDGSPLHF
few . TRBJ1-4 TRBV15 TGTGCCACCTCGGCGTCAGATGAAAAACTGTTTTTT CATSASDEKLFF
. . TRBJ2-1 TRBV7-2 TGTGCCAGCAGCCCCCCAAGAACACCGAGCTCCTACAATGAGCAGTTCTTC CASSPPRTPSSYNEQFF
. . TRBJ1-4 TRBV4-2 TGTGCCAGCAGCCAAGATGAGGGACGGGGCTTTAATGAAAAACTGTTTTTT CASSQDEGRGFNEKLFF
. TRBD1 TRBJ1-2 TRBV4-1 TGCGCCAGCAGCCAAGATCGCGGGACAGGGAGCACCTTC CASSQDRGTGSTF
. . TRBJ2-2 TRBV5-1 TGCGCCAGCAGCTTACGGCAGGGGCCCGGGGAGCTGTTTTTT CASSLRQGPGELFF
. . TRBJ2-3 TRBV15 TGTGCCACCAGCAGAGATGACAGGTCAGATACGCAGTATTTT CATSRDDRSDTQYF
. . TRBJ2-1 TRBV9 TGTGCCAGCAGCACCCAGAGCGGGTTACAATACAATGAGCAGTTCTTC CASSTQSGLQYNEQFF
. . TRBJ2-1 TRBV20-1 TGCAGTGCTCTCTATGGGTCTTTGGAGCAGTTCTTC CSALYGSLEQFF
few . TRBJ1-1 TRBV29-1 TGCAGCGTAACTTGGACGGGAAACACTGAAGCTTTCTTT CSVTWTGNTEAFF
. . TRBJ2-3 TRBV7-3 TGTGCCAGCAGCTTAGTGAGTCGAGATACGCAGTATTTT CASSLVSRDTQYF
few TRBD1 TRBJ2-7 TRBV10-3 TGTGCCATCAGTGTGGGACAGGGGACCTACGAGCAGTACTTC CAISVGQGTYEQYF
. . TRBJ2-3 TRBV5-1 TGCGCCAGCAGCACCGACGGGACTTATACGCAGTATTTT CASSTDGTYTQYF
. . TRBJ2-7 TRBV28 TGTGCCAGCAGTTTAGAATGGTACTTC CASSLEWYF
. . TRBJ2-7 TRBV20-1 TGCAGTGCATACCGGGACAACTCCTACGAGCAGTACTTC CSAYRDNSYEQYF